The 5 T cell receptor beta chains listed next were all sequenced from one sample in a study of identical twins. TCRdb called the 5' RACE reads again in MiXCR, with one record for every CDR3 protein. The table has under 800,000 distinct CDR3 sequences, over 20% seen once. The data were also submitted as part of a second study, on T cells expressing NK-cell markers.

The sequenced material came from PBMCs. The receptors derive from a woman aged 18-30 years in good health.

V is TRBV5-1 and J is TRBJ2-3; no firm D call. CDR1 is SGHRS, CDR2 YFSETQ, per germline. Trimming cost V 3 bases and J 4 bases, with 15 bases left between them. The length of the CDR3 is 15 residues. The CDR3, as DNA: TGCGCCAGCAGCTATTTACCCCCGCCAGCAGATACGCAGTATTTT. It encodes CASSYLPPPADTQYF.

This clonotype was observed many times. The V gene is TRBV20-1, the J gene TRBJ1-1, with D perhaps matching TRBD1 (5 bases). V was shortened by 6 bases and J by 0 bases, with 14 bases between the two germline ends. The CDR3 is made up of 14 amino acids. Germline values: CDR1 DFQATT, CDR2 SNEGSKA (reference sequence). In DNA form, the CDR3 reads TGCAGTGCCCCTCGGGACGCGTTGAACACTGAAGCTTTCTTT. Protein sequence: CSAPRDALNTEAFF.

This clonotype was counted ten times or more. The chain joins TRBV12-3 or TRBV12-4 to TRBJ2-3; 10 nucleotides match TRBD2. The CDR3 contains 14 residues. With V trimmed by 5 bases and J by 6 bases, 5 bases remained unmatched. CDR3 region: CASSKLAGYDTQYF. The CDR3 nucleotides read TGTGCCAGCAGTAAACTAGCGGGATATGATACGCAGTATTTT.

This chain joins TRBV5-1 and TRBJ2-7, with D possibly matching TRBD1 (6 bases). V was trimmed by 0 bases and J by 0 bases, leaving 13 bases between them. The CDR3 length is 16 residues. The germline gives CDR1 SGHRS, CDR2 YFSETQ. The CDR3 loop is CASSLALDRSSYEQYF. Here the CDR3 DNA reads TGCGCCAGCAGCTTGGCCCTCGACAGGTCCTCCTACGAGCAGTACTTC.

The chain is built from TRBV6-1 and TRBJ2-2; D not resolved. Germline loops: CDR1 MNHNS, CDR2 SASEGT. V lost 6 bases and J 0 bases, leaving 8 bases between the germline ends. This CDR3 is built from 14 residues. DNA for the CDR3: TGTGCCAGCAGGAGCTACCCGAACACCGGGGAGCTGTTTTTT. Translation gives CASRSYPNTGELFF.